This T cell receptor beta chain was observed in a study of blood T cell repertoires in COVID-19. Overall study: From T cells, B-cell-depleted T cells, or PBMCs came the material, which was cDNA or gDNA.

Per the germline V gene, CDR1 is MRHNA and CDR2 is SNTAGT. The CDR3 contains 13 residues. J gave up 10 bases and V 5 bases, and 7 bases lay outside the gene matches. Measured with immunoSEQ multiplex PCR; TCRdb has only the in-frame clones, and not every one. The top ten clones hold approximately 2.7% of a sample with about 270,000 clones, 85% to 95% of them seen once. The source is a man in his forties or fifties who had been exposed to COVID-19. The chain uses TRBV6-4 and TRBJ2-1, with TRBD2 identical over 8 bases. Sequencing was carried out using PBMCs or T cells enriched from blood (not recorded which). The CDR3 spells CASSPIRGGEQFF. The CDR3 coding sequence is TGTGCCAGCAGTCCGATCCGGGGGGGCGAGCAGTTCTTC.